This T cell receptor (beta chain) was sequenced for a study of memory CD4+ T cells and cytomegalovirus serostatus. The study, taken as a whole, reports: Of 150 to 200 reported CMV TCRbeta sequences, some 67 were found in memory CD4+ repertoires.

The sort gate was single viable CD3+CD4+CD8-CD45RO+ cells for memory CD4+ T cells. Measured with immunoSEQ multiplex PCR; TCRdb has only the in-frame clones, and not every one. Of about 57,000 clones listed, roughly 80% are singletons. Germline trimming cut 1 base from V and 4 bases from J; bases unmatched to any gene: 8. The length of the CDR3 is 16 residues. Germline assignment: CDR1 SGHDN and CDR2 FVKESK. On this clone itself: Its antigen is not known.

The chain links TRBV14 to TRBJ2-3, with 7 bases matching TRBD2. The sequenced sample consisted of memory CD4+ T cells from blood. The receptor was isolated from an adult in good health and CMV-seronegative. This CDR3 reads CASSQGLARQADTQYF. In DNA, the CDR3 is TGTGCCAGCAGCCAAGGACTAGCACGGCAGGCAGATACGCAGTATTTT.